The rows below give T cell receptor beta chains drawn from one sample of a study of blood T cells in healthy people across ages. TCRdb called the 5' RACE reads again in MiXCR, with one record for every CDR3 protein. The sample lists roughly 1,700,000 distinct CDR3 sequences, about 30% occurring once. Sequenced sample: blood. Receptor source: a woman younger than 45 in good health. The CDR3 runs from the conserved cysteine through the conserved F or W. D genes are given only for firm matches. A clone size is listed for some rows: how often the clone was seen (once, few, many), or a class if it is expanded.

abundance,v_gene,j_gene,d_gene,len,CDR3aa,CDR3nt
.,TRBV27,TRBJ1-4,.,15,CASSYRVATNEKLFF,TGTGCCAGCAGTTACAGGGTCGCGACTAATGAAAAACTGTTTTTT
.,TRBV20-1,TRBJ2-5,TRBD2,13,CSAGTSGSKVPYF,TGCAGTGCCGGGACTAGCGGGAGTAAGGTCCCGTACTTC
.,TRBV6-5,TRBJ2-7,TRBD2,17,CASSYRLASGGSYEQYF,TGTGCCAGCAGTTACCGATTGGCTAGCGGGGGCTCCTACGAGCAGTACTTC
.,TRBV20-1,TRBJ2-1,.,13,CSARGEAINEQFF,TGCAGTGCCCGAGGGGAGGCAATAAATGAGCAGTTCTTC
.,TRBV20-1,TRBJ2-1,TRBD2,14,CSASGLAGVGEQFF,TGCAGTGCTTCGGGACTAGCGGGAGTAGGTGAGCAGTTCTTC
.,TRBV20-1,TRBJ1-5,.,12,CSAREGYQPQHF,TGCAGTGCTAGAGAAGGGTATCAGCCCCAGCATTTT
few,TRBV11-2,TRBJ2-7,.,15,CASKLGRAQVLEQYF,TGTGCCAGCAAATTAGGCCGAGCTCAGGTCCTCGAGCAGTACTTC
.,TRBV6-5,TRBJ2-3,TRBD2,17,CASSYQAGGPRTDTQYF,TGTGCCAGCAGTTATCAAGCGGGGGGGCCCCGCACAGATACGCAGTATTTT
.,TRBV28,TRBJ2-5,.,13,CATRRGDRETQYF,TGTGCCACTCGTAGGGGGGACCGCGAGACCCAGTACTTC
few,TRBV7-2,TRBJ2-2,TRBD1,14,CASSYRRTGMELFF,TGTGCCAGCAGCTACCGGAGGACAGGGATGGAGCTGTTTTTT
.,TRBV7-2,TRBJ2-3,.,13,CASSLQLGDTQYF,TGTGCCAGCAGTCTGCAATTGGGAGATACGCAGTATTTT
many,TRBV7-9,TRBJ2-7,.,14,CASSQAGIIYEQYF,TGTGCCAGCAGCCAGGCCGGGATCATCTACGAGCAGTACTTC
.,TRBV12-3/TRBV12-4,TRBJ2-3,.,14,CASSNDIGADTQYF,TGTGCCAGCAGTAACGATATAGGAGCAGATACGCAGTATTTT
many,TRBV20-1,TRBJ2-1,TRBD2,16,CSATLLGGSSYNEQFF,TGCAGTGCTACCCTCTTGGGGGGGAGCTCCTACAATGAGCAGTTCTTC
few,TRBV27,TRBJ2-6,.,16,CASSLIAGKGANVLTF,TGTGCCAGCAGTTTAATTGCCGGGAAGGGGGCCAACGTCCTGACTTTC
once,TRBV4-1,TRBJ2-1,TRBD2,18,CAGSQGALAGGPYNEQFF,TGCGCCGGCAGCCAAGGGGCCTTAGCGGGGGGGCCCTACAATGAGCAGTTCTTC
few,TRBV2,TRBJ2-1,.,15,CASMMGGLDSNEQFF,TGTGCCAGTATGATGGGGGGCTTAGATTCCAATGAGCAGTTCTTC
few,TRBV7-8,TRBJ2-3,.,16,CASSPTANSPTDTQYF,TGTGCCAGCAGCCCGACAGCCAACAGCCCCACAGATACGCAGTATTTT
.,TRBV6-2/TRBV6-3,TRBJ2-4,TRBD1,16,CASSPWTGEDKNIQYF,TGTGCCAGCAGTCCCTGGACAGGGGAAGACAAAAACATTCAGTACTTC
few,TRBV7-9,TRBJ1-4,TRBD1,16,CASSRKDRYPNEKLFF,TGTGCCAGCAGCCGCAAGGACAGGTACCCTAATGAAAAACTGTTTTTT
few,TRBV20-1,TRBJ2-4,.,12,CSARDNEVTQYF,TGCAGTGCTAGAGATAACGAGGTGACGCAGTACTTC
few,TRBV6-5,TRBJ1-1,TRBD1,16,CASSTGTGRTNTEAFF,TGTGCCAGCAGTACCGGGACAGGGAGGACGAACACTGAAGCTTTCTTT
.,TRBV9,TRBJ1-2,.,13,CASSVDSQYGYTF,TGTGCCAGCAGCGTAGATAGTCAGTATGGCTACACCTTC
few,TRBV19,TRBJ2-6,.,16,CASRDPVGSGANVLTF,TGTGCCAGTCGGGACCCGGTAGGGTCTGGGGCCAACGTCCTGACTTTC
.,TRBV30,TRBJ1-5,.,14,CAWSRRQLRQPQHF,TGTGCCTGGAGCCGTCGTCAGTTAAGACAGCCCCAGCATTTT
.,TRBV28,TRBJ1-5,.,14,CASSSESHYQPQHF,TGTGCCAGCAGCTCCGAGAGCCACTATCAGCCCCAGCATTTT
few,TRBV20-1,TRBJ2-4,.,15,CSARRGALAKNIQYF,TGCAGTGCTAGGAGGGGGGCTCTAGCCAAAAACATTCAGTACTTC
many,TRBV4-3,TRBJ2-3,TRBD2,16,CASSQGLAGTTDTQYF,TGCGCCAGCAGCCAAGGGCTAGCGGGAACCACAGATACGCAGTATTTT
many,TRBV5-1,TRBJ2-2,.,15,CASSKEVANTGELFF,TGCGCCAGCAGCAAGGAGGTCGCGAACACCGGGGAGCTGTTTTTT
many,TRBV7-2,TRBJ2-5,.,16,CASSSTFPGVGETQYF,TGTGCCAGCAGCTCCACTTTTCCCGGGGTTGGGGAGACCCAGTACTTC
.,TRBV29-1,TRBJ1-2,.,11,CSAIGSTGYTF,TGCAGCGCCATAGGGAGTACCGGCTACACCTTC
.,TRBV12-3/TRBV12-4,TRBJ2-7,TRBD1,13,CASSPDRVDEEYF,TGTGCCAGCAGCCCAGACAGGGTAGACGAGGAGTACTTC
many,TRBV9,TRBJ2-7,.,14,CASSVAWGRYEQYF,TGTGCCAGCAGCGTAGCATGGGGAAGATACGAGCAGTACTTC
.,TRBV20-1,TRBJ2-7,TRBD2,16,CSARELLAGGSYERYF,TGCAGTGCCAGAGAACTACTAGCGGGGGGGTCCTACGAGCGGTACTTC
once,TRBV5-1,TRBJ2-1,TRBD2,15,CASSGGTSGTVEQFF,TGCGCCAGCAGCGGAGGGACTAGCGGGACGGTTGAGCAGTTCTTC
few,TRBV12-3/TRBV12-4,TRBJ2-7,TRBD2,13,CASSPGLAWEQYF,TGTGCCAGCAGCCCCGGACTAGCTTGGGAGCAGTACTTC
.,TRBV20-1,TRBJ2-7,TRBD2,14,CSAIPWDGTKEQYF,TGCAGTGCTATTCCGTGGGACGGGACTAAAGAGCAGTACTTC
.,TRBV12-3/TRBV12-4,TRBJ1-2,TRBD1,12,CASGQGALGYTF,TGTGCCAGCGGACAGGGGGCCCTAGGCTACACCTTC
.,TRBV6-2/TRBV6-3,TRBJ1-5,TRBD1,15,CASSYRTGGDQPQHF,TGTGCCAGCAGTTACAGGACAGGGGGCGATCAGCCCCAGCATTTT
many,TRBV29-1,TRBJ2-6,TRBD2,16,CSAGGEGLAGANVLTF,TGCAGCGCCGGAGGGGAGGGACTAGCTGGGGCCAACGTCCTGACTTTC
.,TRBV2,TRBJ2-3,TRBD1,15,CASRVTGQGSSTQYF,TGTGCCAGCAGAGTAACTGGACAGGGAAGTAGTACGCAGTATTTT
many,TRBV4-1,TRBJ1-4,.,17,CASSQDQTAITNEKLFF,TGCGCCAGCAGCCAAGATCAGACAGCGATAACTAATGAAAAACTGTTTTTT
.,TRBV7-2,TRBJ2-7,.,15,CASRSGRLKYDEQYF,TGTGCCAGCAGAAGCGGACGTTTGAAGTACGACGAGCAGTACTTC
.,TRBV20-1,TRBJ1-2,.,15,CSAARPGLTNYGYTF,TGCAGTGCCGCCCGTCCGGGACTAACTAACTATGGCTACACCTTC
.,TRBV7-7,TRBJ2-3,TRBD1,16,CASSPRQGGGADTQYF,TGTGCCAGCAGCCCCCGACAGGGCGGTGGCGCAGATACGCAGTATTTT
once,TRBV19,TRBJ2-7,.,14,CASSPTGNGVEQYF,TGTGCCAGTAGTCCTACAGGGAACGGAGTCGAGCAGTACTTC
.,TRBV3-1,TRBJ2-1,.,15,CASRPMDYKYNEQFF,TGTGCCAGCAGGCCGATGGACTACAAGTACAATGAGCAGTTCTTC
.,TRBV12-3/TRBV12-4,TRBJ1-2,.,13,CASSVMGAYGYTF,TGTGCCAGCAGCGTCATGGGGGCCTATGGCTACACCTTC
few,TRBV9,TRBJ1-3,.,15,CASSAAPGRANTIYF,TGTGCCAGCAGCGCCGCCCCCGGGAGGGCGAACACCATATATTTT
few,TRBV5-1,TRBJ1-2,.,14,CASSLAMDNYGYTF,TGCGCCAGCAGCTTGGCAATGGACAACTATGGCTACACCTTC
many,TRBV5-1,TRBJ2-5,.,13,CASSFGSLETQYF,TGCGCCAGCAGCTTTGGGTCGTTAGAGACCCAGTACTTC
.,TRBV5-5,TRBJ1-5,.,16,CASSLGFLGSNQPQHF,TGTGCCAGCAGCTTAGGCTTTTTGGGGAGCAATCAGCCCCAGCATTTT
once,TRBV3-1,TRBJ2-1,TRBD1,12,CASSPGQGAPFF,TGTGCCAGCAGCCCAGGACAGGGGGCGCCGTTCTTC
.,TRBV4-1,TRBJ2-3,TRBD2,17,CASSQEAGGLSTDTQYF,TGCGCCAGCAGCCAAGAGGCGGGGGGGCTTAGCACAGATACGCAGTATTTT
.,TRBV3-1,TRBJ1-1,.,14,CASSQVGGRREAFF,TGTGCCAGCAGCCAAGTTGGGGGGCGCCGTGAAGCTTTCTTT